Shown below are 9 T cell receptor beta chains from a single sample sequenced in a study of blood T cell repertoires in COVID-19. Sequencing used immunoSEQ multiplex PCR; TCRdb keeps in-frame clones, though not all of them. Counted here are 28,000 or so clones, over 75% occurring once; the ten biggest clones make up roughly 8.4%. The sample taken for sequencing was peripheral blood. These receptors were taken from a woman between 50 and 59 years old with active COVID-19.

The chain has TRBV28 and TRBJ1-5; D ambiguous. The CDR3 extends over 15 amino acids. Germline CDR1 MDHEN, CDR2 SYDVKM. V lost 3 bases and J lost 2, with 11 bases in between. CDR3 coding DNA: TGTGCCAGCAGTTTTGGGCAGAGAGGCAATCAGCCCCAGCATTTT. Translated: CASSFGQRGNQPQHF.

The J gene is TRBJ1-1, the V gene TRBV18; 9 nucleotides match TRBD1. In germline, CDR1 is KGHSH, CDR2 LQKENI. The CDR3 extends over 14 amino acids. The junction had 2 bases not matched to a gene; V was cut back by 2 bases and J by 4 bases. CDR3 DNA sequence: TGTGCCAGCTCACCAGACAGGGGGGTCACTGAAGCTTTCTTT. This codes for CASSPDRGVTEAFF.

The chain carries TRBV5-1 and TRBJ1-1, with D possibly matching TRBD1 (5 bases). The length of the CDR3 is 14 residues. Trimming shortened V by 1 base and J by 4 bases, and 11 bases separated the two germline ends. CDR1 is SGHRS, CDR2 YFSETQ, per germline. CDR3 amino acids: CASSLWQGFTEAFF. The CDR3 region has the DNA TGCGCCAGCAGCTTGTGGCAGGGTTTCACTGAAGCTTTCTTT.

This sequence joins TRBV28 and TRBJ2-7, with D possibly matching TRBD1 (6 bases). The germline CDR1 and CDR2 sequences are MDHEN and SYDVKM. Between the trimmed V and J ends, which lost 5 bases and 0 bases, there was a span of 14 bases. The CDR3 runs to 15 residues. This CDR3 is CASSTQGRTSYEQYF. For the CDR3, the DNA is TGTGCCAGCAGTACCCAGGGGCGAACCTCCTACGAGCAGTACTTC. Looking up the rest from reference TRBV28 and TRBJ2-7 gives the full variable domain: DVKVTQSSRYLVKRTGEKVFLECVQDMDHENMFWYRQDPGLGLRLIYFSYDVKMKEKGDIPEGYSVSREKKERFSLILESASTNQTSMYLCASSTQGRTSYEQYFGPGTRLTVT.

This chain links TRBV3-1 (or the pseudogene TRBV3-2) with TRBJ1-3; tentatively, D is TRBD1 (5 bases). The germline gives CDR1 LGHDT, CDR2 YNNKEL (reference sequence). The CDR3 is 17 residues long. V lost 0 bases and J 0 bases, leaving 12 bases between the germline ends. Here the CDR3 reads CASSQDSPGPSGNTIYF. CDR3 DNA sequence: TGTGCCAGCAGCCAAGATTCACCAGGGCCCTCTGGAAACACCATATATTTT.

This sequence joins TRBV6-5 and TRBJ1-4; 7 bases line up with TRBD1. Germline V gene sequence: CDR1 MNHEY, CDR2 SVGAGI. This CDR3 contains 15 residues. V shed 6 bases and J 8 bases; nucleotides not matched to a gene: 12. CDR3: CASRTTEGAREKLFF. The CDR3 nucleotides read TGTGCCAGCAGAACAACAGAGGGGGCGCGGGAAAAACTGTTTTTT.

The genes are TRBV29-1 and TRBJ1-5; 7 bases fit TRBD1. Germline assignment: CDR1 SQVTM and CDR2 ANQGSEA. CDR3 length: 13 amino acids. V was clipped by 4 bases and J by 3 bases; unmatched bases: 3. The chain's CDR3 is CSVGDSYNQPQHF. CDR3 nucleotides: TGCAGCGTTGGGGACAGTTACAATCAGCCCCAGCATTTT.

V usage is TRBV6-5 and J usage is TRBJ2-1; TRBD2 matches at 9 bases. The germline gives CDR1 MNHEY, CDR2 SVGAGI. This CDR3 spans 14 amino acids. V lost 7 bases, J lost 5 bases, and 6 bases stayed unmatched. The CDR3 sequence: CASTASGTDNEQFF. The CDR3 DNA reads TGTGCCAGCACTGCTAGCGGGACCGACAATGAGCAGTTCTTC.

This chain uses TRBV27 with TRBJ1-2; possible D gene TRBD1, 5 bases. The CDR3 totals 14 residues. The V gene lost 0 bases and the J gene lost 8 bases, with 13 bases spanning the gap. CDR1 MNHEY and CDR2 SMNVEV come from the germline V gene (reference sequence). CDR3 sequence (DNA): TGTGCCAGCAGTTTATCTGGGGCCTTGGGAGGCTACACCTTC. This gives the protein CASSLSGALGGYTF.